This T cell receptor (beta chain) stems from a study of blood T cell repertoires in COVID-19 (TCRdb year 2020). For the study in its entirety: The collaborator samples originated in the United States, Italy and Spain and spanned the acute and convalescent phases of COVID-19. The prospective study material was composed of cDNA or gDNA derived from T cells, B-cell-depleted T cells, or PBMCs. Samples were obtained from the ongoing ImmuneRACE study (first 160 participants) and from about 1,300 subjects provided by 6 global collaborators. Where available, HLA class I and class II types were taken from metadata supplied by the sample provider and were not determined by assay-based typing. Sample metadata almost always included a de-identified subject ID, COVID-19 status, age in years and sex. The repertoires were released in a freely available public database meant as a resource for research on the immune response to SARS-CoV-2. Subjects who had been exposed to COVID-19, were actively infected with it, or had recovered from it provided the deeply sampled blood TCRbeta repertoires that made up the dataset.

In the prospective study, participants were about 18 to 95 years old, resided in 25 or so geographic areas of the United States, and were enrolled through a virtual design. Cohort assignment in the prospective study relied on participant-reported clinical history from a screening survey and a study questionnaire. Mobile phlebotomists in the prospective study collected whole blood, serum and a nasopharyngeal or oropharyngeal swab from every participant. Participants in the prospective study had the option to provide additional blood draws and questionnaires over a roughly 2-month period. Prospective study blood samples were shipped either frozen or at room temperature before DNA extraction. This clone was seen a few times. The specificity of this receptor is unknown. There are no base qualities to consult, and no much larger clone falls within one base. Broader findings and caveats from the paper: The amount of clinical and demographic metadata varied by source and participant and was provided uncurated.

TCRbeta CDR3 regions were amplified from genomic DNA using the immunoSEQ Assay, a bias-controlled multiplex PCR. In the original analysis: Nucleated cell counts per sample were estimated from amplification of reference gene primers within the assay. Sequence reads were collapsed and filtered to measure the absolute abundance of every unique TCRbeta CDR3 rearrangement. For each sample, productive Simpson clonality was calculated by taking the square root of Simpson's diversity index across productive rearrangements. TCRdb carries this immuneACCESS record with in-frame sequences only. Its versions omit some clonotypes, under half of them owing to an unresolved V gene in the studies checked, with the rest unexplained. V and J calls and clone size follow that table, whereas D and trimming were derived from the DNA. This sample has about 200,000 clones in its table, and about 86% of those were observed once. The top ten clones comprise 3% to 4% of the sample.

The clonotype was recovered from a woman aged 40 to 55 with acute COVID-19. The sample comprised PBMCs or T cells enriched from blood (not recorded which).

Here the CDR3 is given as CASSFLLTGTLNTGELFF. The sequenced DNA is TGTGCCAGCAGTTTCTTGTTAACCGGGACTTTGAACACCGGGGAGCTGTTTTTT. The sequence links TRBV27 to TRBJ2-2; D gene: possibly TRBD2, on 6 matching bases. V gives up 3 bases and J gives up 1 base, and the segment between their germline ends measures 18 bases. CDR1 and CDR2 are drawn from the germline V gene (reference sequence): MNHEY, SMNVEV. Spanning cysteine to phenylalanine, the CDR3 consists of 18 amino acids. Only the CDR3 DNA is retained, 54 bases long and in frame from the first base.